Listed below are T cell receptor beta chains from one sample, sequenced in a study of T cells in Graves' hyperthyroidism and ophthalmopathy. A single record per CDR3 protein comes from TCRdb applying MiXCR to the multiplex PCR reads. The sample holds 150,000 to 200,000 distinct CDR3 sequences, around 8.9% seen once. Material for sequencing was blood. These receptors originate from a young woman with Graves' hyperthyroidism that later progressed to Graves' ophthalmopathy. CDR3s include the opening cysteine and the closing phenylalanine or tryptophan. D genes are given only for firm matches. Size tells how often a clone was seen (once, few, many) or the class of an expanded clone, and some rows leave it out.

J	size	D	V	DNA	CDR3
TRBJ2-7	many	NA	TRBV20-1	TGCAGTGCTAGCAGCGCTTCGGCTATCTACGAGCAGTACTTC	CSASSASAIYEQYF
TRBJ1-2	many	NA	TRBV2	TGTGCCAGCAGTGCAGGGGCCGGCTATGGCTACACCTTC	CASSAGAGYGYTF
TRBJ2-5	many	TRBD1	TRBV7-2	TGTGCCAGCAGCCCGGGACAGGGGTACCGAGAGACCCAGTACTTC	CASSPGQGYRETQYF
TRBJ2-3	many	NA	TRBV7-3	TGTGCCAGCAGCTTAAGAGGGACTAGCACAGATACGCAGTATTTT	CASSLRGTSTDTQYF
TRBJ2-2	many	NA	TRBV7-3	TGTGCCAGCAGCCAGCAGCCAGGGGCCGGGGAGCTGTTTTTT	CASSQQPGAGELFF
TRBJ1-1	many	TRBD1	TRBV20-1	TGCAGTGCTAGTCAATGGGACAGGGGGCTTCAGGACACTGAAGCTTTCTTT	CSASQWDRGLQDTEAFF
TRBJ2-2	few	TRBD1	TRBV6-4	TGTGCCAGCAGTGACGTGACAGGGGGTTCCGGGGAGCTGTTTTTT	CASSDVTGGSGELFF
TRBJ2-7	NA	NA	TRBV5-6	TGTGCCAGCAGCCCCCTCCATGGAGGCTCCTACGAGCAGTACTTC	CASSPLHGGSYEQYF
TRBJ2-2	NA	NA	TRBV7-7	TGTGCCAGCAGCTTAGAACAGGACACCGGGGAGCTGTTTTTT	CASSLEQDTGELFF
TRBJ2-2	few	TRBD1	TRBV19	TGTGCCAGTAGTCCGTCGGGGACAGGGACCGGGGAGCTGTTTTTT	CASSPSGTGTGELFF
TRBJ2-7	few	NA	TRBV19	TGTGCCAGTAGCCCTCACCCCTACGAGCAGTACTTC	CASSPHPYEQYF
TRBJ1-2	NA	TRBD1	TRBV27	TGTGCCAGCAGCCTTACAGGGGGCGCTGGGGGCTACACCTTC	CASSLTGGAGGYTF
TRBJ1-5	many	TRBD1	TRBV6-1	TGTGCCAGCAGTCCCGGGACAGTCAATCAGCCCCAGCATTTT	CASSPGTVNQPQHF
TRBJ2-7	many	TRBD1	TRBV7-8	TGTGCCAGCAGCTTAGCTGGGCCGGGACAGGGGGGGGAGCAGTACTTC	CASSLAGPGQGGEQYF
TRBJ1-1	many	TRBD1	TRBV6-1	TGTGCCAGCAGGCCCCAGGGGGCGAGTTTTTTCAACACTGAAGCTTTCTTT	CASRPQGASFFNTEAFF
TRBJ2-3	many	TRBD2	TRBV6-1	TGTGCCAGCAGTTCGAACCGACTAGCGGGAAGGACAGATACGCAGTATTTT	CASSSNRLAGRTDTQYF
TRBJ2-1	many	NA	TRBV28	TGTGCCAGCAGCCCGGGGTACAATGAGCAGTTCTTC	CASSPGYNEQFF
TRBJ1-5	NA	TRBD1	TRBV27	TGTGCCAGCAGTTTCCCGGGACAGGGGATCGTCATTCAGCCCCAGCATTTT	CASSFPGQGIVIQPQHF
TRBJ2-7	many	NA	TRBV11-1	TGTGCCAGCAGCCTAGCCGGGAGCTCCTACGAGCAGTACTTC	CASSLAGSSYEQYF
TRBJ1-3	NA	NA	TRBV7-3	TGTGCCAGCAGTCTGACAGTAACTGGAAACACCATATATTTT	CASSLTVTGNTIYF
TRBJ2-2	few	TRBD2	TRBV5-4	TGTGCCAGCAACCTTAGACTAGCGGGAGGTTACACCGGGGAGCTGTTTTTT	CASNLRLAGGYTGELFF
TRBJ1-1	many	NA	TRBV5-1	TGCGCCAGCACAACTGGATCAAAAATATCTGAAGCTTTCTTT	CASTTGSKISEAFF
TRBJ2-7	NA	TRBD1	TRBV19	TGTGCCAGTAGTATATCGACAGGGCCTTCCTACGAGCAGTACTTC	CASSISTGPSYEQYF
TRBJ2-2	NA	NA	TRBV7-2	TGTGCCCGCAGCTTAAACAGGAGGCTTGGCGGGGAGCTGTTTTTT	CARSLNRRLGGELFF
TRBJ2-1	NA	TRBD1	TRBV5-1	TGCGCCAGCAGCTTGAGGGGGACAGGGTCCTACAATGAGCAGTTCTTC	CASSLRGTGSYNEQFF
TRBJ2-7	many	NA	TRBV28	TGTGCCAGCAGTTTTGGGTCAGGGCGTCGTTACGAGCAGTACTTC	CASSFGSGRRYEQYF
TRBJ1-5	many	NA	TRBV6-5	TGTGCCAGCAGTTACTTGTCGGATTATTATAGCAATCAGCCCCAGCATTTT	CASSYLSDYYSNQPQHF
TRBJ2-3	few	NA	TRBV5-6	TGTGCCAGCAGCCCAAACCGGGCCCCCGATACGCAGTATTTT	CASSPNRAPDTQYF
TRBJ2-1	many	NA	TRBV18	TGTGCCAGCTCACCTGGTCCGGGCAATGAGCAGTTCTTC	CASSPGPGNEQFF
TRBJ1-1	many	TRBD1	TRBV30	TGTGCCTGGAGTGTAGGAGACAGGGTGATTCCTGAAGCTTTCTTT	CAWSVGDRVIPEAFF
TRBJ2-7	many	TRBD1	TRBV6-2/TRBV6-3	TGTGCCAGCAGTTACTCGCGTGGTAGTGGGACAGGGGGGACCGAGCAGTACTTC	CASSYSRGSGTGGTEQYF
TRBJ2-2	many	NA	TRBV7-8	TGTGCCAGCAGCTTTAAAGCGGCCCAAGCGAACACCGGGGAGCTGTTTTTT	CASSFKAAQANTGELFF
TRBJ1-2	many	NA	TRBV12-3/TRBV12-4	TGTGCCAGCAGTTTAACAGGGTCGGGTCTTGACTATGGCTACACCTTC	CASSLTGSGLDYGYTF
TRBJ2-7	many	NA	TRBV7-9	TGTGCCAGCAGCGAAGTGCCTTCCGAGCAGTACTTC	CASSEVPSEQYF
TRBJ1-5	many	TRBD1	TRBV7-9	TGTGCCAGCAGCTCGGACAGGGCTAATCAGCCCCAGCATTTT	CASSSDRANQPQHF